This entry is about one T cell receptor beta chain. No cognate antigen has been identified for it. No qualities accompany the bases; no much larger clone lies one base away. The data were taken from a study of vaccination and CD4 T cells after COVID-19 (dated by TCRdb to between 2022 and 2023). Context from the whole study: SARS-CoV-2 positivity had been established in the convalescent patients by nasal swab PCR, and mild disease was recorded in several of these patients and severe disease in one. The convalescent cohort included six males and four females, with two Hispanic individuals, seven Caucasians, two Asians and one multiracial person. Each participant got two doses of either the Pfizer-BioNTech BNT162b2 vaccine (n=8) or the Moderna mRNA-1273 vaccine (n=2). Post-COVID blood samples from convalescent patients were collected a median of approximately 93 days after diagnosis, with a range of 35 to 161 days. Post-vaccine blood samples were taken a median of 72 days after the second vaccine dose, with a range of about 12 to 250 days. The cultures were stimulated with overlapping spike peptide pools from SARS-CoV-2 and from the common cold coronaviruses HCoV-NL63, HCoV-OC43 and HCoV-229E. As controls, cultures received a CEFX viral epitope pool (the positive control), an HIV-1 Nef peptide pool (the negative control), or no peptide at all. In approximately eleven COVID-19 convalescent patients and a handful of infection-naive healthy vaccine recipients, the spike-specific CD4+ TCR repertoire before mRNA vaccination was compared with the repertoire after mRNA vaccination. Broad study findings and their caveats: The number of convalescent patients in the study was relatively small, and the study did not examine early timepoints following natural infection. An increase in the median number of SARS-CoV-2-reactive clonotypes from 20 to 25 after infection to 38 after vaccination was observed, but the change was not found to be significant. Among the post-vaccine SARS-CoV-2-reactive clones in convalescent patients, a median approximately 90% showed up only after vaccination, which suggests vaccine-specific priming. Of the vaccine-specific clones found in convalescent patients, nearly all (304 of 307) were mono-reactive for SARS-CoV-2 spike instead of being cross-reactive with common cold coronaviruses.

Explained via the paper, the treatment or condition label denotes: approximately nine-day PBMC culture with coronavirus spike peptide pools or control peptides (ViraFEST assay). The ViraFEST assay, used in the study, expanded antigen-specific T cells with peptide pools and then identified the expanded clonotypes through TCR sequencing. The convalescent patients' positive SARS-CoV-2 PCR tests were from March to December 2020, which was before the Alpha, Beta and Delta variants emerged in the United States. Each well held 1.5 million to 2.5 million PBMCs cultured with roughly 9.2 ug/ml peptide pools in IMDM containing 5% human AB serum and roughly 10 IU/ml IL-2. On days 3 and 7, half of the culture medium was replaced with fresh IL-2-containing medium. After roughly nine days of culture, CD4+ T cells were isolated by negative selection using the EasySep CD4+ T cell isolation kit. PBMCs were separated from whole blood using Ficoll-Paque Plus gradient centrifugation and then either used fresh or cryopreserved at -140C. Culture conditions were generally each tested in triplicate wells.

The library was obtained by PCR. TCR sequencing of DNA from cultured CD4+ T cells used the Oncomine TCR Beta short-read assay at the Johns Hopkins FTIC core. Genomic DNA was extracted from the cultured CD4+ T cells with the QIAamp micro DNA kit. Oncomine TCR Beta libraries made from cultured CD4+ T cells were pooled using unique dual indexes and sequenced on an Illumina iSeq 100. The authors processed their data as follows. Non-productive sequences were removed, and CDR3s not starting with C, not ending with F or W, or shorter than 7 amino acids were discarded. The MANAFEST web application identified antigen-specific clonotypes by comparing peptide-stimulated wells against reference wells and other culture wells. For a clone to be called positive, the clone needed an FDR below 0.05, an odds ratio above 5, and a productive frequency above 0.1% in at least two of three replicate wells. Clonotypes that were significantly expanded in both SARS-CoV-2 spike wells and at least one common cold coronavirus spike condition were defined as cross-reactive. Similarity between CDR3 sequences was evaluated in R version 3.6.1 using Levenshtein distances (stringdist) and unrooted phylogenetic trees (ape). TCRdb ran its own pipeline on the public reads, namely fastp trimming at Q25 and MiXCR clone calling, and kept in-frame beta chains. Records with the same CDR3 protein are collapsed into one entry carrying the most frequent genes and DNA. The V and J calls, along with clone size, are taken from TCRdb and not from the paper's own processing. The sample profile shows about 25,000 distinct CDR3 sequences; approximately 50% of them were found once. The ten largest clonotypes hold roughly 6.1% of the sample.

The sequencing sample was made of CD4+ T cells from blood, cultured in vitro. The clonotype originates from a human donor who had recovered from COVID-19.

CDR3 loop: CASSPSPGVDEQFF. The bases read TGTGCCAGCAGCCCGTCTCCGGGGGTGGATGAGCAGTTCTTC. In this chain, TRBV7-2 is recombined with TRBJ2-1; a tentative D match to TRBD2 spans 6 bases. Trimming costs V 5 bases and J 8 bases, and their ends lie 16 bases apart. CDR1 and CDR2, looked up from the germline V gene, are SGHTA and FQGNSA. The CDR3 covers 14 residues, taking in both the cysteine and the phenylalanine. Only the CDR3 part of the read is kept: 42 bases, read in frame from the first base.